This is a list of T cell receptor beta chains from one sample in a study of blood T cell repertoires in COVID-19. Clones were read by immunoSEQ multiplex PCR, and TCRdb kept only the in-frame ones, dropping some. The table shows around 52,000 clones, with approximately 89% occurring only once. Sequencing was performed on peripheral blood. The source of these receptors is a woman of 80 years or more with acute or convalescent COVID-19. CDR3s include the opening cysteine and the closing phenylalanine or tryptophan. The order of the fields is V gene, clone size, D gene, J gene, CDR3 protein, CDR3 DNA. D genes are given only for firm matches. Where a row states a size, it is once, few, many or the class of an expanded clone; other rows omit it.

TRBV4-1	NA	NA	TRBJ2-5	CASSQVGVAQYF	TGCGCCAGCAGCCAAGTAGGGGTGGCCCAGTACTTC
TRBV5-8	NA	NA	TRBJ1-1	CASSLVGQNTEAFF	TGTGCCAGCAGCTTGGTCGGTCAGAACACTGAAGCTTTCTTT
TRBV3-1/TRBV3-2	NA	TRBD1	TRBJ1-1	CASSQDRGGTEAFF	TGTGCCAGCAGCCAGGACAGGGGGGGCACTGAAGCTTTCTTT
TRBV5-1	NA	NA	TRBJ1-2	CASSLDGQSYGYTF	TGCGCCAGCAGCTTGGACGGACAGTCCTATGGCTACACCTTC
TRBV12-3/TRBV12-4	NA	NA	TRBJ1-5	CASSLRGRPQHF	TGTGCCAGCAGTTTAAGGGGGAGGCCCCAGCATTTT
TRBV2	NA	NA	TRBJ1-6	CASSPGPSERSPLHF	TGTGCCAGCAGCCCCGGGCCCTCGGAGCGGTCACCCCTCCACTTT
TRBV10-1	NA	NA	TRBJ1-1	CASSGGQGSNTEAFF	TGCGCCAGCAGTGGGGGTCAGGGGAGTAACACTGAAGCTTTCTTT
TRBV7-2	NA	NA	TRBJ2-5	CASSLGGSGETQYF	TGTGCCAGCAGCTTAGGGGGCAGTGGAGAGACCCAGTACTTC
TRBV6-5	NA	NA	TRBJ1-2	CASRRTDGEGGGYTF	TGTGCCAGCCGAAGGACGGACGGCGAGGGAGGTGGCTACACCTTC
TRBV6-5	NA	NA	TRBJ1-2	CAIDSYGYTF	TGTGCCATTGACAGCTATGGCTACACCTTC
TRBV19	few	TRBD2	TRBJ2-5	CASSGRTSGQETQYF	TGTGCCAGTAGTGGGAGGACTAGCGGGCAAGAGACCCAGTACTTC
TRBV5-1	NA	TRBD1	TRBJ2-3	CASSGTGATKDTQYF	TGCGCCAGCAGCGGGACAGGGGCCACGAAAGATACGCAGTATTTT
TRBV5-1	NA	TRBD2	TRBJ2-7	CASSLVGLAGGPTHEQYF	TGCGCCAGCAGCTTGGTGGGACTAGCGGGGGGGCCGACGCACGAGCAGTACTTC
TRBV5-4	NA	TRBD1	TRBJ1-6	CASSIDRGNSPLHF	TGTGCCAGCAGCATAGACAGGGGAAATTCACCCCTCCACTTT
TRBV19	NA	TRBD2	TRBJ2-7	CASTKGLAGAYEQYF	TGTGCCAGTACCAAGGGACTAGCGGGGGCCTACGAGCAGTACTTC
TRBV21-1	NA	NA	TRBJ1-1	CASSPYTTDRDSMNTEAFF	TGTGCCAGCAGCCCATATACCACAGACCGGGACAGCATGAACACTGAAGCTTTCTTT
TRBV2	NA	NA	TRBJ1-2	CASSERRAVSYGYTF	TGTGCCAGCAGTGAAAGGCGAGCGGTATCCTATGGCTACACCTTC
TRBV6-5	once	NA	TRBJ2-5	CASRDGAKKETQYF	TGTGCCAGCAGAGATGGGGCCAAAAAAGAGACCCAGTACTTC
TRBV30	NA	NA	TRBJ1-2	CAWSTANYGYTF	TGTGCCTGGAGCACAGCTAACTATGGCTACACCTTC
TRBV5-1	NA	TRBD1	TRBJ2-1	CASSLGAGGNEQFF	TGCGCCAGCAGCTTGGGGGCAGGGGGAAATGAGCAGTTCTTC
TRBV6-1	NA	NA	TRBJ2-3	CASSDSGVDTQYF	TGTGCCAGCAGTGATTCGGGGGTAGATACGCAGTATTTT
TRBV2	NA	NA	TRBJ2-1	CASGDGASSYNEQFF	TGTGCCAGCGGGGATGGGGCTAGCTCCTACAATGAGCAGTTCTTC
TRBV5-4	NA	TRBD1	TRBJ2-1	CASSWGTGSSYNEQFF	TGTGCCAGCAGCTGGGGGACAGGGAGCTCCTACAATGAGCAGTTCTTC
TRBV2	once	NA	TRBJ1-2	CASSERRNYGYTF	TGTGCCAGCAGTGAAAGGAGAAACTATGGCTACACCTTC
TRBV6-2/TRBV6-3	NA	NA	TRBJ2-5	CASSYQQGQETQYF	TGTGCCAGCAGTTACCAACAGGGTCAGGAGACCCAGTACTTC
TRBV28	NA	TRBD1	TRBJ1-2	CASSQSHRGQDYGYTF	TGTGCCAGCAGTCAATCCCACAGGGGGCAGGACTATGGCTACACCTTC
TRBV6-7	NA	TRBD1	TRBJ1-4	CASSYWLRQGIEKLFF	TGTGCCAGCAGTTACTGGCTCAGACAGGGAATAGAAAAACTGTTTTTT
TRBV30	once	TRBD1	TRBJ1-2	CAWSPAGTGGFGYTF	TGTGCCTGGAGTCCCGCCGGGACAGGGGGTTTTGGCTACACCTTC
TRBV7-9	NA	TRBD1	TRBJ2-7	CASSLAGTGRYEQYF	TGTGCCAGCAGCTTAGCCGGGACAGGGCGCTACGAGCAGTACTTC
TRBV7-9	once	TRBD1	TRBJ1-5	CASSLTGGEGQPQHF	TGTGCCAGCAGCTTAACAGGGGGAGAAGGTCAGCCCCAGCATTTT
TRBV7-9	NA	TRBD2	TRBJ2-5	CASTGGGETQYF	TGTGCCAGTACGGGGGGAGGTGAGACCCAGTACTTC
TRBV19	once	NA	TRBJ1-1	CASSKGASNTEAFF	TGTGCCAGTAGTAAAGGGGCCAGTAACACTGAAGCTTTCTTT
TRBV4-1	NA	NA	TRBJ2-1	CASSHSQERNEQFF	TGCGCCAGCAGCCACTCACAGGAAAGGAATGAGCAGTTCTTC
TRBV7-9	NA	NA	TRBJ1-3	CASSLPGSGNTIYF	TGTGCCAGCAGCTTACCGGGCTCTGGAAACACCATATATTTT
TRBV19	NA	NA	TRBJ2-2	CASSGTGMTGELFF	TGTGCCAGTAGTGGAACAGGGATGACCGGGGAGCTGTTTTTT
TRBV20-1	NA	NA	TRBJ2-7	CSASERYEQYF	TGCAGTGCTAGTGAGAGATACGAGCAGTACTTC
TRBV5-1	once	NA	TRBJ2-2	CASSSDTSVSNTGELFF	TGCGCCAGCAGCTCGGACACCTCGGTATCGAACACCGGGGAGCTGTTTTTT
TRBV6-5	NA	NA	TRBJ1-5	CASRTPGGRQPQHF	TGTGCCAGCAGGACCCCGGGGGGCCGACAGCCCCAGCATTTT
TRBV11-2	NA	TRBD1	TRBJ1-6	CASSLVIGGQSPLHF	TGTGCCAGCAGCTTAGTTATAGGGGGCCAGTCACCCCTCCACTTT
TRBV9	few	NA	TRBJ2-3	CASSVEEGAVDTQYF	TGTGCCAGCAGCGTAGAGGAAGGGGCGGTAGATACGCAGTATTTT
TRBV18	NA	NA	TRBJ2-7	CASSPPEQGSYEQYF	TGTGCCAGCTCACCACCGGAACAGGGAAGCTACGAGCAGTACTTC
TRBV18	once	NA	TRBJ1-2	CASSPQDRTSPRGYTF	TGTGCCAGCTCACCACAGGACAGAACCTCGCCTAGGGGCTACACCTTC
TRBV5-4	NA	NA	TRBJ1-1	CASSPSGGQKNTEAFF	TGTGCCAGCAGCCCTAGCGGGGGCCAGAAGAACACTGAAGCTTTCTTT
TRBV5-1	NA	TRBD2	TRBJ2-5	CASSSTIAGVPEAQYF	TGCGCCAGCAGCTCGACTATAGCGGGGGTCCCGGAAGCCCAGTACTTC
TRBV5-5	NA	TRBD1	TRBJ1-3	CASSHAPTGGSGNTIYF	TGTGCCAGCAGTCATGCGCCGACAGGGGGCTCCGGAAACACCATATATTTT
TRBV29-1	NA	NA	TRBJ1-2	CSALGGDNYGYTF	TGCAGCGCACTGGGAGGGGATAACTATGGCTACACCTTC
TRBV5-1	NA	TRBD2	TRBJ2-3	CASSSGGPADTQYF	TGCGCCAGCAGCTCGGGGGGGCCAGCAGATACGCAGTATTTT
TRBV11-3	NA	NA	TRBJ1-4	CASSLDLRDRNEKLFF	TGTGCCAGCAGCTTAGATCTCCGGGATCGTAATGAAAAACTGTTTTTT
TRBV7-2	NA	NA	TRBJ1-3	CASSRVSGGAVSGNTIYF	TGTGCCAGCAGCCGCGTATCTGGTGGAGCTGTGAGCGGAAACACCATATATTTT
TRBV30	NA	TRBD2	TRBJ2-3	CAWSVGLAGVADTQYF	TGTGCCTGGAGTGTGGGCCTAGCGGGGGTCGCAGATACGCAGTATTTT
TRBV5-4	NA	NA	TRBJ2-5	CASSFYGEQETQYF	TGTGCCAGCAGCTTTTATGGAGAACAAGAGACCCAGTACTTC
TRBV16	NA	NA	TRBJ2-5	CASSQSLQETQYF	TGTGCCAGCAGCCAATCTTTACAAGAGACCCAGTACTTC